These 24 T cell receptor beta chains share one sample of origin, sequenced in a study of CD8+ T cells in alopecia areata. In each case, RNA was isolated and then reverse transcribed into cDNA as the sequencing template. The protocol was immunoSEQ multiplex PCR, while the TCRdb copy is restricted to in-frame clones and leaves out a portion. Of 90,000 to 120,000 clones in the sample, 45% to 70% were seen once. Sequenced material: CD8+ T cells sorted from blood. The receptors were sampled from a human donor in good health.

The rearrangement links TRBV30 to TRBJ1-4; tentative D call: TRBD1 (6 bases). CDR3 length equals 16 residues. Germline assignment: CDR1 GTSNPN and CDR2 SVGIG (reference sequence). V shed 3 bases and J shed 4 bases, with 18 bases lying between them. CDR3 DNA: TGTGCCTGGAGGCGGGACACCGGTGGGGGTAATGAAAAACTGTTTTTT. Amino acid sequence: CAWRRDTGGGNEKLFF.

Only a few counts were recorded for this clone. The genes are TRBV13 and TRBJ2-7; D may be TRBD1 (5 bases). The CDR3 is 14 amino acids. The V and J ends lost 0 bases and 6 bases respectively, with 12 bases between them. CDR1 is PRHDT, CDR2 FYEKMQ, per germline (reference sequence). This CDR3 reads CASSLGSGRVEQYF. The CDR3 DNA is TGTGCCAGCAGCTTAGGATCCGGCAGGGTCGAGCAGTACTTC.

The CDR3 protein is CASSSVSVAYGYTF. In DNA form, the CDR3 reads TGTGCCAGCAGCTCCGTATCAGTGGCTTATGGCTACACCTTC. This chain joins TRBV13 and TRBJ1-2; the D is unclear. The CDR3 is 14 amino acids. V was shortened by 4 bases and J by 5 bases, with 14 bases between the two germline ends. CDR1 and CDR2 (germline): PRHDT, FYEKMQ (reference sequence).

This clone was found many times. The CDR3: CASSQVAGGTGELFF. CDR3 nucleotides: TGTGCCAGCAGCCAAGTAGCGGGGGGGACCGGGGAGCTGTTTTTT. The rearrangement links TRBV4-2 to TRBJ2-2, with 11 bases that match TRBD2. The CDR3 is 15 residues long. The trim removed 1 base at V and 5 bases at J, leaving 0 bases unmatched. Germline V gene data show CDR1 as LGHNA and CDR2 as YNFKEQ.

The genes are TRBV9 and TRBJ1-1; 7 nucleotides match TRBD1. The CDR3 consists of 15 residues. The J segment lost 6 bases and the V segment lost 1 base, leaving 9 bases of the junction unmatched. Germline CDR1 and CDR2: SGDLS and YYNGEE. Here the CDR3 DNA reads TGTGCCAGCAGCGTATCCGGGGAGGGGGCGGCTGAAGCTTTCTTT. Residues: CASSVSGEGAAEAFF.

J is TRBJ1-1 and V is TRBV13, with D maybe TRBD1 (5 bases). From germline, CDR1 is PRHDT and CDR2 FYEKMQ (reference sequence). Between the trimmed V and J ends, which lost 4 bases and 1 base, there was a span of 16 bases. The CDR3 totals 16 residues. This CDR3 is CASSSIRVEGNTEAFF. As DNA, the CDR3 is TGTGCCAGCAGCTCAATCAGGGTTGAAGGGAACACTGAAGCTTTCTTT. Full variable domain (remainder filled in from reference TRBV13 and TRBJ1-1): AAGVIQSPRHLIKEKRETATLKCYPIPRHDTVYWYQQGPGQDPQFLISFYEKMQSDKGSIPDRFSAQQFSDYHSELNMSSLELGDSALYFCASSSIRVEGNTEAFFGQGTRLTVV.

The table lists this clone with a few counts. This chain joins TRBV28 and TRBJ2-5; D might be TRBD2 (6 bases). The DNA end favors TRBJ2-7, so the J call may be wrong. Germline V gene lookup returns CDR1 MDHEN and CDR2 SYDVKM. This CDR3 is 14 amino acids long. The CDR3, as DNA: TGTGCCAGCAGTCTCGGGACTTGGACCTACGAGCAGTACTTC. Encoded protein: CASSLGTWTYEQYF.

This clone was recorded a few times. The chain uses TRBV7-9 and TRBJ1-2; D gene ambiguous. Per the germline V gene, CDR1 is SEHNR and CDR2 is FQNEAQ (reference sequence). Trimming pared 0 bases from V and 4 bases from J, leaving 6 bases between. This CDR3 is 13 amino acids long. The CDR3 DNA reads as TGTGCCAGCAGCTTAGCACAGATCTATGGCTACACCTTC. It specifies CASSLAQIYGYTF. Based on the CDR3 plus reference TRBV7-9 and TRBJ1-2, the full variable domain is DTGVSQNPRHKITKRGQNVTFRCDPISEHNRLYWYRQTLGQGPEFLTYFQNEAQLEKSRLLSDRFSAERPKGSFSTLEIQRTEQGDSAMYLCASSLAQIYGYTFGSGTRLTVV.

The V and J genes are TRBV5-1 and TRBJ2-7; D ambiguous. The germline V gene encodes CDR1 SGHRS and CDR2 YFSETQ. This CDR3 has 13 amino acids. Trimming removed 3 bases at V and 0 bases at J, with 7 bases between. CDR3 DNA sequence: TGCGCCAGCAGCTACCAGAGCTCCTACGAGCAGTACTTC. Translated: CASSYQSSYEQYF.

This chain uses TRBV29-1 with TRBJ2-5; no definite D call. The CDR3 length is 11 residues. V dropped 5 bases and J dropped 5 bases, with 9 bases sitting between them. Germline CDR1 reads SQVTM; CDR2 reads ANQGSEA. The CDR3 region is CSVRRWETQYF. Here the CDR3 DNA reads TGCAGCGTTCGACGATGGGAGACCCAGTACTTC. The full variable domain, rest sourced from reference TRBV29-1 and TRBJ2-5, is SAVISQKPSRDICQRGTSLTIQCQVDSQVTMMFWYRQQPGQSLTLIATANQGSEATYESGFVIDKFPISRPNLTFSTLTVSNMSPEDSSIYLCSVRRWETQYFGPGTRLLVL.

This clone came up a few times. The J gene is TRBJ2-7, the V gene TRBV5-6; D unclear. With 1 base removed from V and 0 bases from J, the gap between germline ends came to 8 bases. The CDR3 loop spans 14 amino acids. CDR1 and CDR2 (germline): SGHDT, YYEEEE. This chain's CDR3 is CASSLSTDSYEQYF. CDR3 nucleotides: TGTGCCAGCAGCTTGAGTACAGACTCCTACGAGCAGTACTTC.

This clone was observed a handful of times. J is TRBJ2-5 and V is TRBV13; D tentatively reads TRBD1 or TRBD2 (6 bases each). The CDR3 covers 15 residues. V lost 6 bases and J 5 bases, leaving 19 bases between the germline ends. Germline CDR1 PRHDT, CDR2 FYEKMQ (reference sequence). The CDR3 bases are TGTGCCAGCAGTTACTGGGGGGCGATGTGGGAGACCCAGTACTTC. Translated: CASSYWGAMWETQYF.

Details on this clone: The identical CDR3 is also encoded by other nucleotide sequences in the sample. The chain couples TRBV14 to TRBJ1-1, with a possible D match to TRBD1 (5 bases). Looked up from germline, CDR1 is SGHDN and CDR2 is FVKESK. V was clipped by 1 base and J by 5 bases, with 5 bases between them. The CDR3 length is 12 residues. CDR3 loop: CASSQGGTEAFF. CDR3 coding DNA: TGTGCCAGCAGCCAAGGGGGGACTGAAGCTTTCTTT.

The rearrangement links TRBV5-4 to TRBJ1-1; D gene ambiguous. The CDR3 runs to 14 residues. V was shortened by 2 bases and J by 2 bases, with 10 bases between the two germline ends. Germline values: CDR1 SGHNT, CDR2 YYREEE (reference sequence). CDR3: CASSFGGDNTEAFF. The CDR3 bases are TGTGCCAGCAGCTTCGGCGGGGATAACACTGAAGCTTTCTTT.

The chain recombines TRBV28 with TRBJ2-5, with D perhaps given as TRBD1 or TRBD2 (5 bases each). Trimming took 7 bases from V and 2 from J, leaving 20 bases between them. Germline V CDR1 and CDR2: MDHEN, SYDVKM. The CDR3 has 16 amino acids. This chain's CDR3 is CASNYRDRSLQETQYF. CDR3 coding DNA: TGTGCCAGCAATTACCGGGACCGAAGCCTTCAAGAGACCCAGTACTTC.

The genes are TRBV29-1 and TRBJ1-1; unclear D gene. Per the germline V gene, CDR1 is SQVTM and CDR2 is ANQGSEA. Trimming left V 6 bases short and J 3 bases short, with 5 bases between. The CDR3 runs to 10 residues. CDR3 nucleotides: TGCAGCGTCCTCGACACTGAAGCTTTCTTT. It yields the protein CSVLDTEAFF.

The rearrangement joins TRBV6-1 to TRBJ1-5, with D uncertain. V dropped 4 bases and J dropped 0 bases, with 16 bases sitting between them. This CDR3 is built from 17 residues. The germline V gene has CDR1 MNHNS and CDR2 SASEGT. The CDR3 loop reads CASSASSWAYSNQPQHF. The CDR3 nucleotides are TGTGCCAGCAGTGCGTCGTCCTGGGCATATAGCAATCAGCCCCAGCATTTT.

The chain recombines TRBV25-1 with TRBJ2-3, with D possibly called TRBD1 or TRBD2 (5 bases each). The CDR3 has 14 amino acids. Germline V gene data show CDR1 as MGHDK and CDR2 as SYGVNS. The V gene lost 2 bases and the J gene lost 1 base, with 7 bases spanning the gap. DNA of the CDR3: TGTGCCAGCAGTGAAGGGGACGGCACAGATACGCAGTATTTT. This translates into CASSEGDGTDTQYF.

This clone occurred once. The rearrangement joins TRBV15 to TRBJ2-3; a possible D gene is TRBD2 (5 bases). V was clipped by 0 bases and J by 4 bases, with 17 bases between them. The V gene's germline CDR1 is LNHNV and CDR2 YYDKDF (reference sequence). This CDR3 comprises 17 residues. The CDR3 region has the DNA TGTGCCACCAGCAGAGATTGGGTTCGAGGGCGGGCAGATACGCAGTATTTT. Residues: CATSRDWVRGRADTQYF.

The gene calls are TRBV6-1 and TRBJ2-7, with a tentative D call TRBD1 (5 bases). Deletions cut 2 bases from V and 4 bases from J, with 15 bases between. The CDR3 extends over 15 amino acids. Germline lookup yields CDR1 MNHNS and CDR2 SASEGT. The CDR3 sequence is CASSEFSRADYEQYF. The CDR3 DNA is TGTGCCAGCAGTGAATTCAGCAGGGCAGATTACGAGCAGTACTTC.

Only one count was recorded for this clone. The chain recombines TRBV29-1 with TRBJ2-3; D is perhaps TRBD1 or TRBD2 (7 bases each). V gave up 5 bases and J gave up 6 bases, with 24 bases separating them. The CDR3 totals 16 residues. Germline V lookup: CDR1 SQVTM, CDR2 ANQGSEA. Here the CDR3 reads CSVRGAGQGVSDTQYF. The CDR3 DNA reads TGCAGCGTTAGGGGAGCGGGGCAGGGGGTATCCGATACGCAGTATTTT.

The chain is built from TRBV28 and TRBJ2-1, with 8 nucleotides matching TRBD2. The J segment lost 3 bases and the V segment lost 2 bases, leaving 3 bases of the junction unmatched. Looked up from germline, CDR1 is MDHEN and CDR2 is SYDVKM. This CDR3 spans 15 amino acids. CDR3 DNA sequence: TGTGCCAGCAGTTTAGACGCGGGGGGCTACAATGAGCAGTTCTTC. This sequence encodes CASSLDAGGYNEQFF.

The chain carries TRBV30 and TRBJ2-7; D tentatively reads TRBD1 or TRBD2 (6 bases each). Germline CDR1 and CDR2: GTSNPN and SVGIG (reference sequence). V was clipped by 8 bases and J by 6 bases, with 14 bases between them. The CDR3 has 11 amino acids. CDR3 in amino acids: CALRGGGEQYF. CDR3 nucleotides: TGTGCCCTCCGTGGAGGGGGCGAGCAGTACTTC.

The chain recombines TRBV6-6 with TRBJ1-2, with 8 bases lining up with TRBD1. Unmatched junction bases numbered 5, after V lost 2 bases and J lost 12 bases. CDR1 and CDR2 (germline): MNHNY, SVGAGI (reference sequence). This CDR3 has 12 residues. The CDR3 reads CASSYPGGADTF. CDR3 nucleotides: TGTGCCAGCAGTTACCCAGGGGGCGCCGACACCTTC.